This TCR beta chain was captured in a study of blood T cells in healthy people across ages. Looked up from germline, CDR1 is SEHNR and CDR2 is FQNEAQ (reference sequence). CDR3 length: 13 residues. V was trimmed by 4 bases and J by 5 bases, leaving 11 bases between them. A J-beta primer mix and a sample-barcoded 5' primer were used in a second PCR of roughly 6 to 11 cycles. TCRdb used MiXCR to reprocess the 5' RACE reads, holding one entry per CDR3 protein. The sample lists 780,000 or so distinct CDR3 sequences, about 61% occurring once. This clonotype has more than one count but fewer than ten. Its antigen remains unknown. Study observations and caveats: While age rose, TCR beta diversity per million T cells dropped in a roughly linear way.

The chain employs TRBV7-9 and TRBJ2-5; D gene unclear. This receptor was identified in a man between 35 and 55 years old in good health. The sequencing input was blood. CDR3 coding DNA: TGTGCCAGCAGCTCGGACCCGGTGGAGACCCAGTACTTC. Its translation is CASSSDPVETQYF.